A selection of T cell receptor beta chains follows, all from one sample in a study of blood T cell repertoires in COVID-19. The assay was immunoSEQ multiplex PCR, and TCRdb's table has in-frame clones only and misses some. The sample has some 180,000 clones; around 75% are singletons. Sequencing was carried out using peripheral blood. The origin of the receptors is a woman aged 35 to 49 with COVID-19, enrolled during active disease. Each CDR3 is given with its conserved first and last residue. A D gene is named only where the DNA matches it firmly. Size values are once, few and many counts, or a class for expanded clones, and some rows have none.

size | D | J | V | DNA | CDR3
NA | NA | TRBJ1-2 | TRBV30 | TGTGCCTGGAACCTGGGGCCCTATGGCTACACCTTC | CAWNLGPYGYTF
NA | NA | TRBJ2-3 | TRBV27 | TGTGCCAGCAGTTTGAGGGCAGCGCTTGGCACAGATACGCAGTATTTT | CASSLRAALGTDTQYF
NA | NA | TRBJ1-1 | TRBV19 | TGTGCCAGTAGTCCCTCGGGTCACTGGGAAGCTTTCTTT | CASSPSGHWEAFF
NA | NA | TRBJ1-5 | TRBV2 | TGTGCCAGCAACAGGAACAATCAGCCCCAGCATTTT | CASNRNNQPQHF
few | TRBD2 | TRBJ2-3 | TRBV18 | TGTGCCAGCTCCCTGGGGACTAGCGGGAGCACAGATACGCAGTATTTT | CASSLGTSGSTDTQYF
NA | NA | TRBJ2-5 | TRBV5-8 | TGTGCCAGCAGCTTGGGGGCAGGCGAACCTCAAGAGACCCAGTACTTC | CASSLGAGEPQETQYF
NA | TRBD2 | TRBJ2-1 | TRBV19 | TGTGCCAGTAATATAGCGGGAGTTAGTGAGCAGTTCTTC | CASNIAGVSEQFF
NA | NA | TRBJ2-5 | TRBV5-1 | TGCGCCAGCAGCTTGGACACACAAGAGACCCAGTACTTC | CASSLDTQETQYF
NA | NA | TRBJ1-6 | TRBV18 | TGTGCCAGCTCACGAACAGGGTATAATTCACCCCTCCACTTT | CASSRTGYNSPLHF
few | TRBD1 | TRBJ1-6 | TRBV18 | TGTGCCAGCTCACCGGGGACAGGACATTCACCCCTCCACTTT | CASSPGTGHSPLHF
NA | NA | TRBJ1-2 | TRBV20-1 | TGCAGTGCCGGGGAAGCGGACGGCTACACCTTC | CSAGEADGYTF
NA | TRBD2 | TRBJ2-1 | TRBV25-1 | TGTGCCAGCAGTCCCGGGACTAGCGGGAGGGTAACCTACAATGAGCAGTTCTTC | CASSPGTSGRVTYNEQFF
NA | NA | TRBJ1-3 | TRBV19 | TGTGCCAGCGAAAGACAGGTCTCTGGAAACACCATATATTTT | CASERQVSGNTIYF
NA | TRBD1 | TRBJ1-2 | TRBV7-2 | TGTGCCAGCAGCTTATGGGGACAGAGTAACTATGGCTACACCTTC | CASSLWGQSNYGYTF
NA | TRBD1 | TRBJ1-2 | TRBV10-3 | TGTGCCATCGGCCCTCCAGGGGGGTATGGCTACACCTTC | CAIGPPGGYGYTF
NA | TRBD2 | TRBJ2-7 | TRBV14 | TGTGCCAGCAGCCCGGGACTAGCAAGCTACGAGCAGTACTTC | CASSPGLASYEQYF
NA | TRBD1 | TRBJ1-2 | TRBV6-5 | TGTGCCAGCAGACCCGACAGGGGGTTTAGGGGCTACACCTTC | CASRPDRGFRGYTF
NA | TRBD1 | TRBJ1-1 | TRBV9 | TGTGCCAGCAGCCCGACAGGGGCGAACACTGAAGCTTTCTTT | CASSPTGANTEAFF
NA | TRBD2 | TRBJ2-3 | TRBV5-1 | TGCGCCAGCAGCCCTGTGGTGGGCGGGAGTTCAGATACGCAGTATTTT | CASSPVVGGSSDTQYF
few | NA | TRBJ2-3 | TRBV7-3 | TGTGCCAGCAGCTTAAAAGGGGCAGTCAGCACAGATACGCAGTATTTT | CASSLKGAVSTDTQYF
NA | NA | TRBJ2-1 | TRBV3-1/TRBV3-2 | TGTGCCAGCAGCCAACGAAAGACAGGAGCCTACAATGAGCAGTTCTTC | CASSQRKTGAYNEQFF
many | TRBD2 | TRBJ2-2 | TRBV28 | TGTGCCAGCAGTTTTCGACTAGCGGGAGTCACCGGGGAGCTGTTTTTT | CASSFRLAGVTGELFF
once | NA | TRBJ2-2 | TRBV5-1 | TGCGCCAGCAGCTTGCAAACAGACGGGGAGCTGTTTTTT | CASSLQTDGELFF
NA | TRBD1 | TRBJ1-5 | TRBV27 | TGTGCCAGCAGTCCCCGCTCCACAGGGGGCAGGGGTCAGCCCCAGCATTTT | CASSPRSTGGRGQPQHF
NA | TRBD2 | TRBJ2-5 | TRBV7-6 | TGTGCCAGCAGCCCGGGCGGAGCGGGAGGGGGAAAGACCCAGTACTTC | CASSPGGAGGGKTQYF
once | TRBD2 | TRBJ2-7 | TRBV30 | TGTGCCTGGAAGGGGCCGGGACTAGCGGGAGGGTACTACGAGCAGTACTTC | CAWKGPGLAGGYYEQYF
NA | TRBD1 | TRBJ1-1 | TRBV7-2 | TGTGCCAGCAGTTTCCGGGGACAGCTAAACACTGAAGCTTTCTTT | CASSFRGQLNTEAFF
NA | NA | TRBJ1-2 | TRBV12-3/TRBV12-4 | TGTGCCAGCAGTATATTGGGCCTCGACGGCTACACCTTC | CASSILGLDGYTF
NA | NA | TRBJ1-3 | TRBV7-6 | TGTGCCAGCAGCTTAGTAGCGGCTGGAAACACCATATATTTT | CASSLVAAGNTIYF
NA | NA | TRBJ2-5 | TRBV5-1 | TGCCCTTCGGAGAGACCGGCCCAGTACTTC | CPSERPAQYF
NA | TRBD1 | TRBJ1-3 | TRBV12-3/TRBV12-4 | TGTGCCAGCAGTTGGACAGGGGGAAACACCATATATTTT | CASSWTGGNTIYF
NA | NA | TRBJ2-1 | TRBV11-2 | TGTGCCAGCAGCCCACAGGGAAGACAGTTCTTC | CASSPQGRQFF
NA | NA | TRBJ1-1 | TRBV4-2 | TGTGCCAGCAGCCCTGGGACTCTCCAGAACACTGAAGCTTTCTTT | CASSPGTLQNTEAFF
NA | NA | TRBJ1-3 | TRBV6-5 | TGTGCCAGCAGTTACTCCCAGGGCCACTCTGGAAACACCATATATTTT | CASSYSQGHSGNTIYF
NA | NA | TRBJ2-5 | TRBV2 | TGTGCCAGCAACACGTACCAAGAGACCCAGTACTTC | CASNTYQETQYF
few | NA | TRBJ1-5 | TRBV11-1 | TGTGCCAGCAGCCTCCGGGGGGGCAATCAGCCCCAGCATTTT | CASSLRGGNQPQHF
NA | TRBD2 | TRBJ2-1 | TRBV6-4 | TGTGCCAGCAGTTATGGCGGGAGTGGGGCCTACAATGAGCAGTTCTTC | CASSYGGSGAYNEQFF
NA | TRBD1 | TRBJ1-1 | TRBV30 | TGTGCCTGGAGTCCGGGACAGGGAAGGGGTCGGCGCACTGAAGCTTTCTTT | CAWSPGQGRGRRTEAFF
once | TRBD2 | TRBJ2-1 | TRBV27 | TGTGCCAGCAGATCTGGCTCTAGCGGGGTAGGGTGGTATGAGCAGTTCTTC | CASRSGSSGVGWYEQFF
NA | NA | TRBJ2-1 | TRBV4-3 | TGCGCCAGCAGCCAAGATCCGGCGGGGCCGCGATCGTCTTTCTACAATGAGCAGTTCTTC | CASSQDPAGPRSSFYNEQFF
NA | TRBD1 | TRBJ2-2 | TRBV3-1/TRBV3-2 | TGTGCCAGCAGCCCGGGACAGGGGGGCACCGGGGAGCTGTTTTTT | CASSPGQGGTGELFF
NA | TRBD2 | TRBJ2-5 | TRBV7-6 | TGTGCCAGCAGCTTGGGAGACCTTAGCGGGTACCACCAAGAGACCCAGTACTTC | CASSLGDLSGYHQETQYF
once | NA | TRBJ2-3 | TRBV29-1 | TGCAGCGTCCTGAACCTGTCAGGCACAGATACGCAGTATTTT | CSVLNLSGTDTQYF
few | TRBD2 | TRBJ2-1 | TRBV2 | TGTGCCAGCAGGGTACTAGCGGGAGGATCCAATGAGCAGTTCTTC | CASRVLAGGSNEQFF
NA | TRBD2 | TRBJ2-2 | TRBV6-5 | TGTGCCAGCAGTTACTCGGGAGGGCTCACCGGGGAGCTGTTTTTT | CASSYSGGLTGELFF
few | NA | TRBJ2-7 | TRBV13 | TGTGCCAGCAGCTTGACGGGGGTAAGCGAGCAGTACTTC | CASSLTGVSEQYF
NA | NA | TRBJ1-1 | TRBV5-1 | TGCGCCAGCCTCCCGTATCCGGCGGTGCACACTGAAGCTTTCTTT | CASLPYPAVHTEAFF
NA | NA | TRBJ2-1 | TRBV4-2 | TGTGCCAGCAGCCAAGAACCGTTCTACGAGCAGTTCTTC | CASSQEPFYEQFF
NA | NA | TRBJ1-1 | TRBV11-2 | TGTGCCAGCAGCAGTAACATGAACACTGAAGCTTTCTTT | CASSSNMNTEAFF
NA | TRBD2 | TRBJ2-1 | TRBV7-3 | TGTGCCAGCAGCTTAAGGGTTAGCGGGGGGGCCGAGGAGCAGTTCTTC | CASSLRVSGGAEEQFF
once | TRBD2 | TRBJ2-1 | TRBV11-2 | TGTGCCAGCAGCTTCGCCGGGACTAGCTACAATGAGCAGTTCTTC | CASSFAGTSYNEQFF
NA | NA | TRBJ1-1 | TRBV2 | TGTGCCAGCACCCTAACTATCAGGGTCGCTGAAGCTTTCTTT | CASTLTIRVAEAFF
NA | TRBD2 | TRBJ2-4 | TRBV19 | TGTGCCAGTAAGGGACTAGCGGGAGGGCGCGGCAAAAACATTCAGTACTTC | CASKGLAGGRGKNIQYF
NA | TRBD2 | TRBJ2-1 | TRBV4-1 | TGCGCCAGCAGCCAGGCCTTACTAGCGGGAGTAAGCTCGTCCTACAATGAGCAGTTCTTC | CASSQALLAGVSSSYNEQFF
NA | TRBD1 | TRBJ2-2 | TRBV7-6 | TGTGCCAGCAGCCATGGACAGGGGGAGCCGAACACCGGGGAGCTGTTTTTT | CASSHGQGEPNTGELFF
NA | TRBD2 | TRBJ2-3 | TRBV6-1 | TGTGCCAGCAGTGAACGGGGAGCGGGAGTTCTCTCTGAAGCGTATTTT | CASSERGAGVLSEAYF
NA | TRBD2 | TRBJ2-2 | TRBV3-1/TRBV3-2 | TGTGCCAGCAGCCGAGATTCTAGCGGGGCCGGGGAGCTGTTTTTT | CASSRDSSGAGELFF
NA | NA | TRBJ2-7 | TRBV18 | TGTGCCAGCTCACCACCGAACGCAGGGCGACGCTTTTACGAGCAGTACTTC | CASSPPNAGRRFYEQYF
NA | TRBD1 | TRBJ1-2 | TRBV6-1 | TGTGCCAGCAGTGAGACAGGGGCTAGCTACACCTTC | CASSETGASYTF
NA | NA | TRBJ2-5 | TRBV6-1 | TGTGCCAGCAGTGAAGCTCCCCCTCCTAGGGAGACCCAGTACTTC | CASSEAPPPRETQYF